Sequencing of this T cell receptor beta chain was carried out in a study of early stage breast cancer tumors. Each sample had two DNA replicates, about 0.5 ug blood or around 1.4 ug tissue. Only in-frame clones appear in the TCRdb table, and some are missing; sequencing was by immunoSEQ multiplex PCR. The sample records about 69,000 clones, approximately 80% being singletons. The CDR3 consists of 16 residues. Trimming cost V 5 bases and J 0 bases, with 14 bases left between them. Looked up from germline, CDR1 is LNHNV and CDR2 is YYDKDF (reference sequence). This TCR was recovered from a person between 35 and 49 years old with breast cancer. This chain connects TRBV15 to TRBJ1-3, with a weak D call TRBD1 (5 bases). Specimen: blood. The CDR3 sequence: CATSGGATVSGNTIYF. DNA of the CDR3: TGTGCCACCAGCGGGGGAGCGACAGTCTCTGGAAACACCATATATTTT.